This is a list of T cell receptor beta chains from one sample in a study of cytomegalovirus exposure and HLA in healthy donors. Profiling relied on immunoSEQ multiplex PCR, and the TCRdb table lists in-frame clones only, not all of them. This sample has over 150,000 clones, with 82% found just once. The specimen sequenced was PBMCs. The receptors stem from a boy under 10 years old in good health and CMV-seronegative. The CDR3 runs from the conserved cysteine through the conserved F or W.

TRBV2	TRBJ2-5	CASSEDTGQETQYF
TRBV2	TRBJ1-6	CASSPFGDRLNSPLHF
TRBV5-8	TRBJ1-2	CASSPRDGYTF
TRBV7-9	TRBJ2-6	CASSWSKTGTSGANVLTF
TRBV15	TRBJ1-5	CATSRDSYSNQPQHF
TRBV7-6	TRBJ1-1	CASTLTGRTEAFF
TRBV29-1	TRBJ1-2	CSVLDGGGDGYTF
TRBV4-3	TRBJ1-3	CASSRQYENTIYF
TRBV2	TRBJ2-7	CASSAVVREQYF
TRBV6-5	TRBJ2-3	CASSQRTAGAQYF
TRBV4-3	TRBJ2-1	CASSQDWSSGGYNEQFF
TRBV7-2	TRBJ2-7	CATSRSGGALYEQYF
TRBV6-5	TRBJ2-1	CASSSRAGDEQFF
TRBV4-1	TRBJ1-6	CASSQEAGQRAPLHF
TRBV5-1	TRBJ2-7	CASRRIIRDNYEQYF
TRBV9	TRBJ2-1	CASSFHSGNYLDEQFF
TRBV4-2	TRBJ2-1	CASSPIFSGGGQFYNEQFF
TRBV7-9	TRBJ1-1	CASSPRGQGTTEAFF
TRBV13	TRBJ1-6	CASSFRGPSPLHF
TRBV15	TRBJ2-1	CATSRDDSRGPLGQFF
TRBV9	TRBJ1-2	CASSAHLTGTRRYGYTF
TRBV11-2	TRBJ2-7	CASSSPRGLHEQYF
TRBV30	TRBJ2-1	CAWSKREQFF
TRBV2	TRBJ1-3	CASSQPGVTDAIYF
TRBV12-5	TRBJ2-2	CASGLVRLAGELFF
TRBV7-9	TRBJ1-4	CAGSTGQGGKLFF
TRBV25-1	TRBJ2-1	CASRWGEGNYNEQFF
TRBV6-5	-	CASSYSSGDSYEQYF
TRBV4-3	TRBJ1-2	CASSQGRGQGYGYTF
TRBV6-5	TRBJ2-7	CASSYAGDFRYEQYF
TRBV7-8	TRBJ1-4	CASSFRQGAWEKLFF
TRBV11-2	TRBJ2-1	CASSLVEHGNEQFF
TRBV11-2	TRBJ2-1	CASSLRGVYNEQFF
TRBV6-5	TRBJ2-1	CASSYTVEYNEQFF
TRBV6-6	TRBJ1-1	CASSKPRQEANTEAFF
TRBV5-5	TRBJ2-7	CASGVNIGDWDEQYF
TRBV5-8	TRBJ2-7	CASSLGQGGYEQYF
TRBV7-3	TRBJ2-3	CASSYGGATDTQYF
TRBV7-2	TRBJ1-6	CASSRTGGAGNSPLHF
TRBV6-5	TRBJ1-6	CASSLSGFYNSPLHF
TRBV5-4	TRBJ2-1	CASGRTGTGLHEQFF
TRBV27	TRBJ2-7	CASSLSISGEQYF
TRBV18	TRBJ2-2	CASSPPSSGGYTGELFF
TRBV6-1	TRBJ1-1	CASSGSGTSNTEAFF
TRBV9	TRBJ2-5	CASSGGQFQETQYF
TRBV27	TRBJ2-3	CASQHTPHRDGTQYF
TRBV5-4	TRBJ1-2	CASSLRDRAYGYTF
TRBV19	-	CASSPIGGSSYEQYF
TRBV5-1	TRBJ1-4	CASTRTGAGEKLFF